The clone carrying this T cell receptor (beta chain) has a single count. Its target is not known. This specimen comes from a study of T cells in localized non-small cell lung cancer. The method was immunoSEQ multiplex PCR; TCRdb's version includes in-frame clones alone and lacks a portion of them. The sample carries about 25,000 clones, approximately 92% recorded once. The study, taken as a whole, reports: Adjacent lung had a median approximately 57 of the 100 largest tumor clones.

Sequenced here: peripheral blood, sampled before any cancer treatment. This TCR was sampled from a man aged 40 to 75 with stage III squamous cell lung carcinoma.

CDR3: CASSLHAGADYTQYF. The CDR3 DNA is TGTGCCAGCAGCTTACATGCGGGGGCCGATTATACGCAGTATTTT. The chain employs TRBV7-7 and TRBJ2-3; the D gene is possibly TRBD2 (7 bases). The CDR3 consists of 15 residues. CDR1 is SSHAT, CDR2 FNYEAQ, per germline (reference sequence). Trimming removed 2 bases from V and 7 bases from J, with 16 bases in between. The full variable domain, its missing parts supplied by reference TRBV7-7 and TRBJ2-3, is GAGVSQSPRYKVTKRGQDVTLRCDPISSHATLYWYQQALGQGPEFLTYFNYEAQPDKSGLPSDRFSAERPEGSISTLTIQRTEQRDSAMYRCASSLHAGADYTQYFGPGTRLTVL.